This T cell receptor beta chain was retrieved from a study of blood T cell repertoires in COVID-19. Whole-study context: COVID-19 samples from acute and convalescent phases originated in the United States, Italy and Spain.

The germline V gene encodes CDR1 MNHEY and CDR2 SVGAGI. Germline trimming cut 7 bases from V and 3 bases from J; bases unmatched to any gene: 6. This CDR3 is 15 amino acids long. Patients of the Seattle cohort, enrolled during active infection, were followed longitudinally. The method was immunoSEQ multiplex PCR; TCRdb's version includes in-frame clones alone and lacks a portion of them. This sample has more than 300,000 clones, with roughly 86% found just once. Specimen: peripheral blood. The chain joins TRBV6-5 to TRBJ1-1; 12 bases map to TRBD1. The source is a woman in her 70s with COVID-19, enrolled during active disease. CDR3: CASTVGTGGYTEAFF. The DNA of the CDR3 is TGTGCCAGCACAGTGGGGACAGGGGGCTACACTGAAGCTTTCTTT.